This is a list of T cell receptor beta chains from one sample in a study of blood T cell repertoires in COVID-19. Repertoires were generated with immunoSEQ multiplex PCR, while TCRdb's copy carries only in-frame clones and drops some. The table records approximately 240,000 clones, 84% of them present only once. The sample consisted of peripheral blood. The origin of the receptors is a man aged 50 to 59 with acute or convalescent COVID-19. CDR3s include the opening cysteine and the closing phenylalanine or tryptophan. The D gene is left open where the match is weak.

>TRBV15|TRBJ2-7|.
CATSRVSGSGVDEQYF
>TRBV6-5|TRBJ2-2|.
CASSYSTGNTGELFF
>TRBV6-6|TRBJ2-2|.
CASSQDSYTGELFF
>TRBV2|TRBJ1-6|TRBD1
CASSEAGQPNSPLHF
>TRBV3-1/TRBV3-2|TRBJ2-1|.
CASSQLGTEQFF
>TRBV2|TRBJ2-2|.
CARETLRDSGELFF
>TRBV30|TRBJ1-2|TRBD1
CAWSYLGTGAYGYTF
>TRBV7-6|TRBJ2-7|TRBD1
CASLGTGTGGSYEQYF
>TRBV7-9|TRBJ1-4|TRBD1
CASSSRGRTGRSSNEKLFF
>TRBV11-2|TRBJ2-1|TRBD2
CASSLDLGGRGTEQFF
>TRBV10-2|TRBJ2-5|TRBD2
CASIPGASGEGTQYF